Shown below are 23 T cell receptor beta chains from a single sample sequenced in a study of blood T cell repertoires in COVID-19. Profiled with immunoSEQ multiplex PCR; TCRdb holds only in-frame clones, not every one. The sample has around 270,000 clones, roughly nine tenths seen once. Sequencing was performed on peripheral blood. These receptors were collected from a man aged 35 to 55 who had recovered from COVID-19.

The chain combines TRBV6-1 with TRBJ1-5; D uncertain. The V end was cut by 4 bases, the J end by 0 bases, with 7 bases between. This CDR3 has 14 amino acids. Per the germline V gene, CDR1 is MNHNS and CDR2 is SASEGT. CDR3 loop: CASSAENSNQPQHF. DNA for the CDR3: TGTGCCAGCAGTGCGGAGAATAGCAATCAGCCCCAGCATTTT.

The rearrangement uses TRBV6-5 and TRBJ1-1, with 8 nucleotides matching TRBD1. Germline V gene sequence: CDR1 MNHEY, CDR2 SVGAGI. The V segment lost 6 bases and the J segment 6 bases; nucleotides outside the gene matches: 9. This CDR3 has 14 amino acids. DNA for the CDR3: TGTGCCAGCAGCGCCGGACAGGGTTTAGCTGAAGCTTTCTTT. It translates to CASSAGQGLAEAFF.

The chain has TRBV10-3 and TRBJ2-3, with 12 bases lining up with TRBD2. The CDR3 runs to 17 residues. Germline V gives CDR1 ENHRY, CDR2 SYGVKD. Trimming at V came to 2 bases and at J to 1 base, leaving 4 bases not matched to a gene. The CDR3 spells CAISELAGGPRTDTQYF. The DNA for the CDR3 is TGTGCCATCAGTGAGCTAGCGGGGGGGCCGCGCACAGATACGCAGTATTTT.

V gene TRBV7-2 combines with J gene TRBJ2-7, with 14 bases lining up with TRBD2. CDR3 length: 15 residues. Germline V gives CDR1 SGHTA, CDR2 FQGNSA. J lost 5 bases, V lost 1 base, and 1 base had no gene match. CDR3 DNA: TGTGCCAGCAGCTTAGAGGGACTAGCGGGAGACGAGCAGTACTTC. This sequence encodes CASSLEGLAGDEQYF.

The chain recombines TRBV6-5 with TRBJ2-5; 14 positions match TRBD2. Germline values: CDR1 MNHEY, CDR2 SVGAGI. Trimming removed 4 bases from V and 3 bases from J; junction bases left unmatched: 1. There are 15 residues in the CDR3. CDR3 coding DNA: TGTGCCAGCAGTTTGACTAGCGGGAGGGAAGAGACCCAGTACTTC. This encodes CASSLTSGREETQYF.

The chain combines TRBV7-6 with TRBJ2-5, with 9 nucleotides matching TRBD2. CDR1 and CDR2 (germline): SGHVS, FNYEAQ. V shed 4 bases, J shed 2 bases, and the junction held 2 bases outside the gene matches. This CDR3 has 14 residues. The CDR3 region has the DNA TGTGCCAGCAGCTCAACTAGCGGGCAAGAGACCCAGTACTTC. Translation gives CASSSTSGQETQYF.

This chain joins TRBV28 and TRBJ2-7, with D perhaps TRBD1 (7 bases). Germline V CDR1 and CDR2: MDHEN, SYDVKM. Deletions cut 2 bases from V and 2 bases from J, with 10 bases between. This CDR3 spans 14 amino acids. The CDR3 protein is CASSLPGGPYEQYF. The CDR3 region has the DNA TGTGCCAGCAGTTTACCAGGGGGGCCCTACGAGCAGTACTTC.

This clone was picked up one time. The V call is TRBV25-1, the J call TRBJ1-3; TRBD1 agrees at 7 bases. Germline CDR1 and CDR2: MGHDK and SYGVNS. V shed 6 bases, J shed 0 bases, and the junction held 2 bases outside the gene matches. The CDR3 runs 14 residues. The CDR3 DNA is TGTGCCAGCAGACAGGGGACCTCTGGAAACACCATATATTTT. This codes for CASRQGTSGNTIYF.

The genes are TRBV7-8 and TRBJ2-5, with 7 bases that match TRBD2. In germline, CDR1 is SGHVS, CDR2 FQNEAQ. The CDR3 spans 14 residues. Trimming removed 5 bases from V and 6 bases from J; junction bases left unmatched: 9. The DNA for the CDR3 is TGTGCCAGCAGCCCGACGACGGGGGGAAAGACCCAGTACTTC. Translating it yields CASSPTTGGKTQYF.

V and J are TRBV5-1 and TRBJ2-2; D gene unclear. With 1 base removed from V and 1 base from J, the gap between germline ends came to 11 bases. CDR1 SGHRS and CDR2 YFSETQ come from the germline V gene. The length of the CDR3 is 16 residues. The CDR3 loop reads CASSLRALLNTGELFF. CDR3 nucleotides: TGCGCCAGCAGCTTGCGAGCCCTCTTGAACACCGGGGAGCTGTTTTTT.

This sequence joins TRBV7-8 and TRBJ2-2; the match to TRBD2 covers 8 bases. Per germline, CDR1 SGHVS and CDR2 FQNEAQ. This CDR3 has 15 amino acids. With V trimmed by 5 bases and J by 0 bases, 2 bases remained unmatched. The CDR3 nucleotides read TGTGCCAGCAGCCCGGGGGGGGCGAACACCGGGGAGCTGTTTTTT. This gives the protein CASSPGGANTGELFF.

The genes are TRBV12-5 and TRBJ2-7; 10 bases map to TRBD2. Germline lookup yields CDR1 LGHNT and CDR2 FRNRAP. Trimming at V came to 1 base and at J to 3 bases, leaving 9 bases not matched to a gene. The CDR3 spans 17 residues. CDR3 in DNA: TGTGCTAGTGGTTTGGGGGGACTAGCGCCTAACCGCTACGAGCAGTACTTC. This encodes CASGLGGLAPNRYEQYF.

CDR3 sequence (DNA): TGTGCCAGCTCCTCCGTCAGGACAGGGCGTCACGAGCAGTACTTC. It is translated as CASSSVRTGRHEQYF. This chain connects TRBV18 to TRBJ2-7, with 8 bases matching TRBD1. CDR1 is KGHSH, CDR2 LQKENI, per germline. CDR3 length equals 15 residues. The J segment lost 5 bases and the V segment lost 6 bases, leaving 12 bases of the junction unmatched. Full variable domain (rest looked up from reference TRBV18 and TRBJ2-7): NAGVMQNPRHLVRRRGQEARLRCSPMKGHSHVYWYRQLPEEGLKFMVYLQKENIIDESGMPKERFSAEFPKEGPSILRIQQVVRGDSAAYFCASSSVRTGRHEQYFGPGTRLTVT.

The chain combines TRBV25-1 with TRBJ2-7; maybe TRBD2 (5 bases). This CDR3 is built from 13 residues. V lost 4 bases to trimming and J lost 2 bases, with 9 bases between them. Germline values: CDR1 MGHDK, CDR2 SYGVNS. The CDR3 nucleotides are TGTGCCAGCAGTGTGCCGGGGACCTACGAGCAGTACTTC. Translating it yields CASSVPGTYEQYF.

The chain carries TRBV19 and TRBJ1-5, with a weak D call TRBD1 (6 bases). CDR3 size: 16 residues. The V gene's germline CDR1 is LNHDA and CDR2 SQIVND (reference sequence). V was pared by 2 bases and J by 1 base, with 12 bases between. In nucleotides, the CDR3 is TGTGCCAGTAGTATACCGGGACAAAGAAGCAATCAGCCCCAGCATTTT. Protein sequence: CASSIPGQRSNQPQHF.

The chain has TRBV5-1 and TRBJ2-7; TRBD1 matches 9 bases. The CDR3 runs to 14 residues. Germline V gene sequence: CDR1 SGHRS, CDR2 YFSETQ. The trim removed 7 bases at V and 0 bases at J, leaving 5 bases unmatched. CDR3 region: CASRTGAVSYEQYF. The DNA for the CDR3 is TGCGCCAGCCGGACAGGGGCGGTCTCCTACGAGCAGTACTTC.

The chain has TRBV10-3 and TRBJ1-2; 7 bases fit TRBD1. V dropped 6 bases and J dropped 2; count of bases not matched to a gene: 3. The germline V gene has CDR1 ENHRY and CDR2 SYGVKD. The CDR3 is 13 residues long. CDR3 coding DNA: TGTGCCATCAGCGCGGACAGGAACTATGGCTACACCTTC. This translates into CAISADRNYGYTF.

This clone was picked up one time. This chain links TRBV29-1 with TRBJ2-5, with 10 bases aligning to TRBD2. This CDR3 is built from 16 residues. J lost 5 bases, V lost 4 bases, and 13 bases had no gene match. Germline V gene lookup returns CDR1 SQVTM and CDR2 ANQGSEA. The CDR3 DNA follows: TGCAGCGTTGGGGTTGTAGCGGGAGGACTAGGGGAGACCCAGTACTTC. It encodes CSVGVVAGGLGETQYF.

V and J are TRBV7-2 and TRBJ2-3; TRBD2 matches 8 bases. The CDR3 extends over 17 amino acids. The V segment lost 1 base and the J segment 2 bases; nucleotides outside the gene matches: 8. Germline V CDR1 and CDR2: SGHTA, FQGNSA. The CDR3 reads CASSLGGSGIPTDTQYF. Written as DNA, the CDR3 is TGTGCCAGCAGCTTAGGTGGTAGCGGGATCCCCACAGATACGCAGTATTTT.

This clone was seen a few times. This sequence joins TRBV30 and TRBJ2-2, with 11 bases identical to TRBD2. Germline CDR1 GTSNPN, CDR2 SVGIG (reference sequence). Trimming removed 2 bases from V and 8 bases from J; junction bases left unmatched: 10. CDR3 length equals 16 residues. The CDR3 DNA reads as TGTGCCTGGAGTTTCATAGCGGGAGGGCCTGGTGGGGAGCTGTTTTTT. Its protein product is CAWSFIAGGPGGELFF.

This chain joins TRBV5-1 and TRBJ2-2; 8 nucleotides line up with TRBD1. Unmatched junction bases numbered 7, after V lost 1 base and J lost 5 bases. The CDR3 is 16 amino acids. CDR1 and CDR2 from the germline V gene are SGHRS and YFSETQ. The CDR3 here is CASSLTTGARTGELFF. For the CDR3, the DNA is TGCGCCAGCAGCTTGACGACAGGGGCCAGAACCGGGGAGCTGTTTTTT. The full variable domain, in which reference TRBV5-1 and TRBJ2-2 provide the parts outside the CDR3, is KAGVTQTPRYLIKTRGQQVTLSCSPISGHRSVSWYQQTPGQGLQFLFEYFSETQRNKGNFPGRFSGRQFSNSRSEMNVSTLELGDSALYLCASSLTTGARTGELFFGEGSRLTVL.

In this sample, this clone turned up once. J is TRBJ2-5 and V is TRBV9; 12 nucleotides align to TRBD2. The CDR3 loop spans 15 amino acids. Unmatched junction bases numbered 5, after V lost 7 bases and J lost 1 base. Germline V gene sequence: CDR1 SGDLS, CDR2 YYNGEE. The CDR3 here is CASSTSGRPQETQYF. As DNA, the CDR3 is TGTGCCAGCTCAACTAGCGGGAGGCCCCAAGAGACCCAGTACTTC. Using reference TRBV9 and TRBJ2-5 for the parts outside the CDR3, the full variable domain is DSGVTQTPKHLITATGQRVTLRCSPRSGDLSVYWYQQSLDQGLQFLIQYYNGEERAKGNILERFSAQQFPDLHSELNLSSLELGDSALYFCASSTSGRPQETQYFGPGTRLLVL.

This chain joins TRBV5-1 and TRBJ1-1; D not certain. Trimming removed 0 bases at V and 6 bases at J, with 9 bases between. Germline assignment: CDR1 SGHRS and CDR2 YFSETQ. This CDR3 is 13 amino acids long. This CDR3 is CASSLDGRPEAFF. The DNA of the CDR3 is TGCGCCAGCAGCTTGGACGGGAGGCCTGAAGCTTTCTTT. Full variable domain (missing parts from reference TRBV5-1 and TRBJ1-1): KAGVTQTPRYLIKTRGQQVTLSCSPISGHRSVSWYQQTPGQGLQFLFEYFSETQRNKGNFPGRFSGRQFSNSRSEMNVSTLELGDSALYLCASSLDGRPEAFFGQGTRLTVV.